This T cell receptor beta chain emerged from a study of regulatory T cells in long-lasting Graves disease. Time point given: newly diagnosed GD, antithyroid drugs for less than 3 months. Making the TCR library involved RNA that had been extracted from PBMCs. With 2 bases clipped from V and 1 base from J, the junction kept 3 bases outside the gene matches. The CDR3 contains 15 residues. CDR1 is WNHNN, CDR2 SYGVQD, per germline (reference sequence). To make TCR beta libraries, researchers used iRepertoire HTBI primers and Arm-PCR of CDR3 regions. Authors' methods: Sequenced samples collectively carried roughly 60 TRBV and 12 to 15 TRBJ segments. TCRdb itself ran the multiplex PCR reads through MiXCR, one entry per CDR3 protein. TCRdb's processing, not the authors', yielded these V and J calls. There are about 460,000 distinct CDR3 sequences in the sample; approximately 15% occur only once, and around a sixth lies in the top ten.

This clonotype was seen repeatedly, ten times or more. Its target is unknown. The study, taken as a whole, reports: Persistent Graves' patients possessed reduced TCR diversity relative to recently diagnosed ones. New patients shared fewer than 1,000 public clonotypes, and persistent patients shared more, with 2,500 to 3,000.

The same specimen was also included in a second study, on T cells in Graves' hyperthyroidism and ophthalmopathy.

This rearrangement joins TRBV10-1 to TRBJ2-5; 8 nucleotides agree with TRBD2. This clonotype was obtained from a woman aged 45-60 years with Graves disease. The source was peripheral blood mononuclear cells (PBMCs), collected at new diagnosis, from a patient treated with antithyroid drugs. The CDR3 region is CASSEVAGTQETQYF. The CDR3 DNA is TGCGCCAGCAGTGAGGTAGCGGGGACCCAAGAGACCCAGTACTTC.